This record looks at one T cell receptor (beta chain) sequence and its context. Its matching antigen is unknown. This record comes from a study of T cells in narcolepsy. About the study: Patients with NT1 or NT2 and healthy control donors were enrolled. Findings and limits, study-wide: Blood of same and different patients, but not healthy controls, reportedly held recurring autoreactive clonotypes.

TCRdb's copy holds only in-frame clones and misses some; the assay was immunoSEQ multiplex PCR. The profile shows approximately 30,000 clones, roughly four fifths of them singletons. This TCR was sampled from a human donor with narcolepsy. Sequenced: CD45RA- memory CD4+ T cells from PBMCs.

The CDR3 DNA reads as TGTGCCAGCAGCTCCCCCGGCGGGCGGGATGAAAAACTGTTTTTT. It translates to CASSSPGGRDEKLFF. This chain joins TRBV28 and TRBJ1-4; D remains ambiguous. The V end lost 6 bases, the J end lost 6 bases, and 17 bases lay between the germline ends. CDR3 size: 15 residues. Germline CDR1 MDHEN, CDR2 SYDVKM.